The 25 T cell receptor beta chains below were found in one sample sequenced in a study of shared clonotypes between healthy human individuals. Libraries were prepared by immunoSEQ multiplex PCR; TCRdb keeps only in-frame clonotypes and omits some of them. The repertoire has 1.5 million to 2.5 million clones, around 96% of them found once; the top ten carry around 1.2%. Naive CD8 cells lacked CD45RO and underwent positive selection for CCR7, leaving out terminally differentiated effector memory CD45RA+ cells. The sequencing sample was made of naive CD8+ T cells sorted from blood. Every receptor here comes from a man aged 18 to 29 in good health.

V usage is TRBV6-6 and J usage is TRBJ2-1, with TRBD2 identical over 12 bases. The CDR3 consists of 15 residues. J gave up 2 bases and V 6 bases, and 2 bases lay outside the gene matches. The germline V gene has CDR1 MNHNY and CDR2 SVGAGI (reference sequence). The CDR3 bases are TGTGCCAGCAGCCCTAGCGGGGGGGCCTACAATGAGCAGTTCTTC. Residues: CASSPSGGAYNEQFF.

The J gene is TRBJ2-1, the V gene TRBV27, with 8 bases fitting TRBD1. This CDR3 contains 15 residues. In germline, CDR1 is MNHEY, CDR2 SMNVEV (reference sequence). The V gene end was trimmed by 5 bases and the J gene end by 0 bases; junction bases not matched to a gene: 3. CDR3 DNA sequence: TGTGCCAGCAGTCTAACAGGGGGCTCCTACAATGAGCAGTTCTTC. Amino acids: CASSLTGGSYNEQFF.

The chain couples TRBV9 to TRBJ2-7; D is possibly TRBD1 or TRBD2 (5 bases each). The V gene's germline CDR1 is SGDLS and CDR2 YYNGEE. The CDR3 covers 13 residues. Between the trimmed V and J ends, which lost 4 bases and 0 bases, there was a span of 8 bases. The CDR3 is CASSLGTSYEQYF. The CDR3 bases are TGTGCCAGCAGCCTCGGGACCTCCTACGAGCAGTACTTC. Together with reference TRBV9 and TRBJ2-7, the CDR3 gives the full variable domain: DSGVTQTPKHLITATGQRVTLRCSPRSGDLSVYWYQQSLDQGLQFLIQYYNGEERAKGNILERFSAQQFPDLHSELNLSSLELGDSALYFCASSLGTSYEQYFGPGTRLTVT.

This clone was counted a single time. CDR3 in amino acids: CASSLPVNQETQYF. Here the CDR3 DNA reads TGCGCCAGCAGCTTGCCGGTTAACCAAGAGACCCAGTACTTC. The chain uses TRBV5-1 and TRBJ2-7; D not resolved. The end of the DNA is better explained by TRBJ2-5, so the J call may be wrong. This CDR3 is built from 14 residues. Looked up from germline, CDR1 is SGHRS and CDR2 is YFSETQ.

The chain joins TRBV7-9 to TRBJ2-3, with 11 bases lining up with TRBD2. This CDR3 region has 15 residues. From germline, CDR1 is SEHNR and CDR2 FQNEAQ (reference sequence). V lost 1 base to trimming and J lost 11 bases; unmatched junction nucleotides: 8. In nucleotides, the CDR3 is TGTGCCAGCAGCTTAGTCGGCCTAGCGGGGGGTGGGCAGTATTTT. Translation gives CASSLVGLAGGGQYF.

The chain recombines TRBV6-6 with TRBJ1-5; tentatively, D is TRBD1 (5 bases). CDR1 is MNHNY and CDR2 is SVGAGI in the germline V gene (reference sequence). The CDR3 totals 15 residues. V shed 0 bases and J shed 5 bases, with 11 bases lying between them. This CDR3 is CASSYSIGDHQPQHF. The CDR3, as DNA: TGTGCCAGCAGTTACTCGATAGGGGACCATCAGCCCCAGCATTTT.

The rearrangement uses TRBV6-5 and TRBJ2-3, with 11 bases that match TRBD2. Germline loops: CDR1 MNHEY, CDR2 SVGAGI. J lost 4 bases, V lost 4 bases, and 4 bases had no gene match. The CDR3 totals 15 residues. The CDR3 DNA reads TGTGCCAGCAGTTCCGGACTAGCGGGTCCAGATACGCAGTATTTT. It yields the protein CASSSGLAGPDTQYF.

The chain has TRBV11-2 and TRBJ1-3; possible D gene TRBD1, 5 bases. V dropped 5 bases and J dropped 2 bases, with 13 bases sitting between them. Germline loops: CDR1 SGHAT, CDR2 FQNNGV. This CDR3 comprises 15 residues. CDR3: CASSQPRGAGNTIYF. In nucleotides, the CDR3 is TGTGCCAGCAGCCAACCCCGGGGGGCTGGAAACACCATATATTTT. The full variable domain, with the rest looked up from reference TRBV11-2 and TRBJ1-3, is EAGVAQSPRYKIIEKRQSVAFWCNPISGHATLYWYQQILGQGPKLLIQFQNNGVVDDSQLPKDRFSAERLKGVDSTLKIQPAKLEDSAVYLCASSQPRGAGNTIYFGEGSWLTVV.

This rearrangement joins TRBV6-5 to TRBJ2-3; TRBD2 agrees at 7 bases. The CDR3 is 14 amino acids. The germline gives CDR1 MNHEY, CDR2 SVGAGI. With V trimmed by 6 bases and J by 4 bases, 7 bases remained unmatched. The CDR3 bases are TGTGCCAGCAGGGGCGGGAGCTCAGCAGATACGCAGTATTTT. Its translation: CASRGGSSADTQYF.

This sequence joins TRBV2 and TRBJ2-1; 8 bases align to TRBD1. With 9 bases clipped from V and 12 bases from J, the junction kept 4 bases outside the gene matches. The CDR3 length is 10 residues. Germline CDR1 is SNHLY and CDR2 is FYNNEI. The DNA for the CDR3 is TGTGCCAGTAGGGACAGGTGGCAGTTCTTC. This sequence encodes CASRDRWQFF. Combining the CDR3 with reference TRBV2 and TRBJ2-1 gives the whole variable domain EPEVTQTPSHQVTQMGQEVILRCVPISNHLYFYWYRQILGQKVEFLVSFYNNEISEKSEIFDDQFSVERPDGSNFTLKIRSTKLEDSAMYFCASRDRWQFFGPGTRLTVL.

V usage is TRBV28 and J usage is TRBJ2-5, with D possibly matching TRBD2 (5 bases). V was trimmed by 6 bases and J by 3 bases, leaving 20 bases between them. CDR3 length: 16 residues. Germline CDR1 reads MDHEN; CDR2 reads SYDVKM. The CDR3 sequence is CASSQAHEGSEETQYF. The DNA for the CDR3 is TGTGCCAGCAGCCAAGCCCATGAGGGTTCGGAAGAGACCCAGTACTTC.

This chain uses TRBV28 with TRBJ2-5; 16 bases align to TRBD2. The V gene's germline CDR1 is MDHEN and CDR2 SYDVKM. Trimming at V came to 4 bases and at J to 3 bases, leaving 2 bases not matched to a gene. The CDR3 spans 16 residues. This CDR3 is CASSWGLAGGEETQYF. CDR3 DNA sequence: TGTGCCAGCAGTTGGGGACTAGCGGGAGGGGAAGAGACCCAGTACTTC.

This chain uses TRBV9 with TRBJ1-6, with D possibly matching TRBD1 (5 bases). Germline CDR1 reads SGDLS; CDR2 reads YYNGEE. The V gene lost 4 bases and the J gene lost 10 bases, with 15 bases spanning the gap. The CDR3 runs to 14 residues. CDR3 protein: CASSLDSAGSPLHF. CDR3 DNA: TGTGCCAGCAGCCTAGACAGTGCGGGATCACCCCTCCACTTT.

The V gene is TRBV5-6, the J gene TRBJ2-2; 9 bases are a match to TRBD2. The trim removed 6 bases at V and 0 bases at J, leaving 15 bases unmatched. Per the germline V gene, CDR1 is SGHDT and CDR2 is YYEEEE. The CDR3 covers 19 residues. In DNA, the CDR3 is TGTGCCAGCACCGATTCTCGGACTAGCGCCTTCGCGAACACCGGGGAGCTGTTTTTT. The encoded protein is CASTDSRTSAFANTGELFF. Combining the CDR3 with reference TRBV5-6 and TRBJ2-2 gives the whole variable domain DAGVTQSPTHLIKTRGQQVTLRCSPKSGHDTVSWYQQALGQGPQFIFQYYEEEERQRGNFPDRFSGHQFPNYSSELNVNALLLGDSALYLCASTDSRTSAFANTGELFFGEGSRLTVL.

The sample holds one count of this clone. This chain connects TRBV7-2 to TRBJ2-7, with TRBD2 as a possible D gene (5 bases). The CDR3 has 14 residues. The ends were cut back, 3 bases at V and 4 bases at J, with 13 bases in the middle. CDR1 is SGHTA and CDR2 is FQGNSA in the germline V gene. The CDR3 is CASSLGGPLYEQYF. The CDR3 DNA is TGTGCCAGCAGCTTGGGCGGGCCCCTTTACGAGCAGTACTTC. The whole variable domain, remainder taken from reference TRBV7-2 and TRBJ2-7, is GAGVSQSPSNKVTEKGKDVELRCDPISGHTALYWYRQSLGQGLEFLIYFQGNSAPDKSGLPSDRFSAERTGGSVSTLTIQRTQQEDSAVYLCASSLGGPLYEQYFGPGTRLTVT.

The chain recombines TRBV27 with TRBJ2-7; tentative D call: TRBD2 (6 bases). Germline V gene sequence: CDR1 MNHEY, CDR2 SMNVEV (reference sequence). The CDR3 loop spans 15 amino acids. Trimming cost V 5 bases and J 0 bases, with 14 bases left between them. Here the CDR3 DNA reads TGTGCCAGCAGTCCCCAAAGCGGGTCCTCCTACGAGCAGTACTTC. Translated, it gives CASSPQSGSSYEQYF.

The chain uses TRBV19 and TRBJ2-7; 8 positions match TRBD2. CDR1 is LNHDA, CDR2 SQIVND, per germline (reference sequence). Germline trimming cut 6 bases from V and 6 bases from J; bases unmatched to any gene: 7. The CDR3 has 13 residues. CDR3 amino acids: CASREAGDAEQYF. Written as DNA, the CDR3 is TGTGCCAGTAGGGAAGCGGGGGACGCCGAGCAGTACTTC. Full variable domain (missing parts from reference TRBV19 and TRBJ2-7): DGGITQSPKYLFRKEGQNVTLSCEQNLNHDAMYWYRQDPGQGLRLIYYSQIVNDFQKGDIAEGYSVSREKKESFPLTVTSAQKNPTAFYLCASREAGDAEQYFGPGTRLTVT.

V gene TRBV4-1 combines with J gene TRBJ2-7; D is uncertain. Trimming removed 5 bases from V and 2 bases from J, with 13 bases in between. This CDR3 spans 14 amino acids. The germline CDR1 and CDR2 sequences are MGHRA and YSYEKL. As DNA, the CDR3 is TGCGCCAGCAGCTTAGGGAATGGGGCCTACGAGCAGTACTTC. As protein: CASSLGNGAYEQYF.

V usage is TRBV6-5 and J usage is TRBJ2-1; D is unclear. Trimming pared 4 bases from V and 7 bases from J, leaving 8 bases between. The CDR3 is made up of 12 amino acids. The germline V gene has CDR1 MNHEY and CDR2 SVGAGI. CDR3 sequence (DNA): TGTGCCAGCAGTTTCGAAGGGAATGAGCAGTTCTTC. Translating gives CASSFEGNEQFF.

This chain's CDR3 is CASSTGTTSSYEQYF. CDR3 coding DNA: TGTGCCAGCAGCACCGGGACTACAAGCTCCTACGAGCAGTACTTC. This chain links TRBV5-4 with TRBJ2-7; 7 positions match TRBD2. The germline V gene encodes CDR1 SGHNT and CDR2 YYREEE (reference sequence). The CDR3 is 15 residues long. V lost 4 bases and J lost 0; bases outside the gene matches: 7.

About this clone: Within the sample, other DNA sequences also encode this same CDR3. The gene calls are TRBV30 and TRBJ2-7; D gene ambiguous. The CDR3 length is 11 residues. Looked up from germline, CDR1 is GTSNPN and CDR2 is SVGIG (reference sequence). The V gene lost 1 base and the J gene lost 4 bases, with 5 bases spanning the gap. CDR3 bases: TGTGCCTGGAGTGGGGGTTACGAGCAGTACTTC. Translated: CAWSGGYEQYF.

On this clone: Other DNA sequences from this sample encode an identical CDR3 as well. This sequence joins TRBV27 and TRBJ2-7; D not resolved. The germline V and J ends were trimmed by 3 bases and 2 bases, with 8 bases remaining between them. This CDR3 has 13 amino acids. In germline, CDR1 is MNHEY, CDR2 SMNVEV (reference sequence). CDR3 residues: CASSLSFAYEQYF. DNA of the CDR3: TGTGCCAGCAGTTTGTCATTCGCCTACGAGCAGTACTTC.

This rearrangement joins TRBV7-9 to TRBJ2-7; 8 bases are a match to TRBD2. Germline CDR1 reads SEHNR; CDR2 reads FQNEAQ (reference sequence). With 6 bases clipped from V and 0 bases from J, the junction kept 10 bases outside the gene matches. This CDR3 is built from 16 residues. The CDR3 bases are TGTGCCAGCAGTCAAACTAGCGGCCTACTCTCCTACGAGCAGTACTTC. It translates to CASSQTSGLLSYEQYF.

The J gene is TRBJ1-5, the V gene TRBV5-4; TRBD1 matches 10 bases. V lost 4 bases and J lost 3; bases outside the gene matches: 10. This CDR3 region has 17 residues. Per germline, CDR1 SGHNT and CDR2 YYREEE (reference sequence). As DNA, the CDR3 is TGTGCCAGCAGCCCGAAGGTGGGACAGGGGAACAATCAGCCCCAGCATTTT. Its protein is CASSPKVGQGNNQPQHF.

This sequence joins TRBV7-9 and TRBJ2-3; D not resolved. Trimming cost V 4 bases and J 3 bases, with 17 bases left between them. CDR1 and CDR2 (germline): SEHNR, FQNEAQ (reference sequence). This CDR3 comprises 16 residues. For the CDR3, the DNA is TGTGCCAGCAGCTCACACGAATTGTCTAGGACAGATACGCAGTATTTT. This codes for CASSSHELSRTDTQYF.